The 19 T cell receptor beta chains given below trace back to one sample, sequenced in a study of T cell repertoires in cytomegalovirus infection. TCRdb reprocessed the reads via MiXCR and lists one record per CDR3 protein. The table lists approximately 260,000 distinct CDR3 sequences, approximately 17% of them singletons. The sample taken for sequencing was CD8+ T cells from PBMCs. The receptors here all came from a human donor in good health (CMV status not recorded). Some clones in this sample may be carry-over from other donors' samples.

The chain links TRBV29-1 to TRBJ2-3; 12 positions match TRBD2. The length of the CDR3 is 16 residues. Germline CDR1 is SQVTM and CDR2 is ANQGSEA. V was pared by 0 bases and J by 4 bases, with 5 bases of the junction left unmatched. The CDR3 DNA reads TGCAGCGTTGAAGAAGCGCTAGCGGGGGGGCCAGATACGCAGTATTTT. Its protein product is CSVEEALAGGPDTQYF.

The J gene is TRBJ2-1, the V gene TRBV10-3, with unresolved D. The length of the CDR3 is 12 residues. Trimming removed 3 bases at V and 7 bases at J, with 7 bases between. From germline, CDR1 is ENHRY and CDR2 SYGVKD. Written as DNA, the CDR3 is TGTGCCATCAGTGACTCGGTTAATGAGCAGTTCTTC. Amino acid sequence: CAISDSVNEQFF.

This clonotype occurred many times. The V and J genes are TRBV7-9 and TRBJ2-7; no clear D. The length of the CDR3 is 13 residues. The ends were cut back, 6 bases at V and 0 bases at J, with 9 bases in the middle. CDR1 is SEHNR and CDR2 is FQNEAQ in the germline V gene (reference sequence). The CDR3 region has the DNA TGTGCCAGCAGTGAGACACCCTCCTACGAGCAGTACTTC. Translation: CASSETPSYEQYF.

This clonotype appeared a few times. V is TRBV28 and J is TRBJ1-1, with TRBD1 matching over 7 bases. There are 14 residues in the CDR3. Per germline, CDR1 MDHEN and CDR2 SYDVKM. V lost 3 bases and J lost 5; bases outside the gene matches: 6. The CDR3 spells CASSLATGWTEAFF. In DNA form, the CDR3 reads TGTGCCAGCAGTTTGGCGACAGGGTGGACTGAAGCTTTCTTT.

At least ten counts were recorded for this clonotype. The chain is built from TRBV28 and TRBJ2-3; D is unclear. The CDR3 runs 14 residues. Germline CDR1 and CDR2: MDHEN and SYDVKM. With 3 bases removed from V and 3 bases from J, the gap between germline ends came to 10 bases. As DNA, the CDR3 is TGTGCCAGCAGTTTGGGTCAAGTTACAGATACGCAGTATTTT. Translating gives CASSLGQVTDTQYF. Full variable domain (remainder filled in from reference TRBV28 and TRBJ2-3): DVKVTQSSRYLVKRTGEKVFLECVQDMDHENMFWYRQDPGLGLRLIYFSYDVKMKEKGDIPEGYSVSREKKERFSLILESASTNQTSMYLCASSLGQVTDTQYFGPGTRLTVL.

This clonotype was picked up many times. V is TRBV7-8 and J is TRBJ2-4; TRBD2 is a possible D gene (5 bases). V was clipped by 5 bases and J by 6 bases, with 17 bases between them. This CDR3 is built from 15 residues. Germline CDR1 reads SGHVS; CDR2 reads FQNEAQ. The CDR3 loop is CASSLAGDGRNIQYF. The CDR3 region has the DNA TGTGCCAGCAGCCTCGCCGGGGATGGGAGAAACATTCAGTACTTC.

This clonotype was counted ten times or more. The rearrangement uses TRBV7-9 and TRBJ2-7; D is possibly TRBD1 (5 bases). V was pared by 7 bases and J by 2 bases, with 21 bases between. Per germline, CDR1 SEHNR and CDR2 FQNEAQ (reference sequence). CDR3 size: 16 residues. The CDR3 sequence is CASTPIGGQDTYEQYF. CDR3 coding DNA: TGTGCCAGCACCCCTATCGGTGGACAAGACACCTACGAGCAGTACTTC.

This clonotype occurred many times. The CDR3 sequence is CASSPGFRTDTQYF. CDR3 DNA sequence: TGTGCCAGCAGCCCGGGGTTTCGCACAGATACGCAGTATTTT. The genes are TRBV28 and TRBJ2-3; possibly TRBD2 for D (5 bases). The CDR3 consists of 14 residues. V was clipped by 6 bases and J by 1 base, with 11 bases between them. CDR1 and CDR2 (germline): MDHEN, SYDVKM.

This sequence joins TRBV29-1 and TRBJ1-1; TRBD1 might be the D (6 bases). The germline gives CDR1 SQVTM, CDR2 ANQGSEA. The CDR3 consists of 12 residues. With 7 bases removed from V and 6 bases from J, the gap between germline ends came to 15 bases. This CDR3 reads CSAAGEKAEAFF. CDR3 nucleotide sequence: TGCAGCGCCGCAGGGGAGAAGGCTGAAGCTTTCTTT.

The chain employs TRBV13 and TRBJ1-2; 10 bases fit TRBD1. The CDR3 has 15 residues. The junction had 5 bases not matched to a gene; V was cut back by 3 bases and J by 4 bases. Germline-derived CDR1 and CDR2 are PRHDT and FYEKMQ (reference sequence). DNA for the CDR3: TGTGCCAGCAGCTTCGGGACAGGGGTTCCCTATGGCTACACCTTC. The encoded protein is CASSFGTGVPYGYTF.

This chain connects TRBV20-1 to TRBJ2-7; no reliable D call. CDR1 and CDR2 from the germline V gene are DFQATT and SNEGSKA (reference sequence). The CDR3 is made up of 14 amino acids. Deletions cut 2 bases from V and 4 bases from J, with 15 bases between. CDR3 sequence: CSARTSIKAYEQYF. CDR3 nucleotides: TGCAGTGCTAGAACGAGTATTAAGGCGTACGAGCAGTACTTC.

This clonotype was counted a few times. This chain connects TRBV7-6 to TRBJ2-5, with 9 bases fitting TRBD1. V was clipped by 5 bases and J by 4 bases; unmatched bases: 8. Germline CDR1 and CDR2: SGHVS and FNYEAQ. This CDR3 has 15 amino acids. The CDR3, as DNA: TGTGCCAGCAGCCATCCACAGGGGGCAAGAGAGACCCAGTACTTC. The encoded protein is CASSHPQGARETQYF. The full variable domain, with the rest looked up from reference TRBV7-6 and TRBJ2-5, is GAGVSQSPRYKVTKRGQDVALRCDPISGHVSLYWYRQALGQGPEFLTYFNYEAQQDKSGLPNDRFSAERPEGSISTLTIQRTEQRDSAMYRCASSHPQGARETQYFGPGTRLLVL.

This clonotype appeared a few times. The V gene is TRBV7-3, the J gene TRBJ2-2; the match to TRBD2 covers 10 bases. Trimming cost V 1 base and J 3 bases; bases outside gene matches: 5. Germline values: CDR1 SGHTA, CDR2 FQGTGA. The CDR3 contains 17 residues. DNA of the CDR3: TGTGCCAGCAGCTTAAGGGTAGCGGGGGGCTACACCGGGGAGCTGTTTTTT. Its protein product is CASSLRVAGGYTGELFF.

The chain is built from TRBV28 and TRBJ1-5; 12 bases match TRBD1. J was trimmed by 5 bases and V by 5 bases; bases with no gene match: 4. Per germline, CDR1 MDHEN and CDR2 SYDVKM. CDR3 length: 15 amino acids. This chain's CDR3 is CASSPRDRGHQPQHF. The CDR3 coding sequence is TGTGCCAGCAGTCCCCGGGACAGGGGGCATCAGCCCCAGCATTTT.

This clonotype was seen a handful of times. This chain links TRBV6-2 or TRBV6-3 with TRBJ2-3; unclear D gene. With 6 bases removed from V and 6 bases from J, the gap between germline ends came to 10 bases. Germline CDR1 is MNHEY and CDR2 is SVGEGT. This CDR3 comprises 12 residues. The CDR3 coding sequence is TGTGCCAGCAGCCTGTCCCCTGATACGCAGTATTTT. This sequence encodes CASSLSPDTQYF.

The chain combines TRBV28 with TRBJ1-4; D perhaps matches TRBD1 (5 bases). The CDR3 covers 19 residues. Looked up from germline, CDR1 is MDHEN and CDR2 is SYDVKM. The V gene lost 5 bases and the J gene lost 0 bases, with 22 bases spanning the gap. DNA of the CDR3: TGTGCCAGCAGTCGCTTGCCGGGACGGAGGGATTCAACTAATGAAAAACTGTTTTTT. Its protein is CASSRLPGRRDSTNEKLFF.

Ten or more counts support this clonotype. The chain has TRBV7-9 and TRBJ2-5, with 7 bases that match TRBD1. After removal of 6 bases from V and 4 bases from J, the junction contained 26 bases not matched to a gene. The CDR3 spans 20 residues. Germline V gene sequence: CDR1 SEHNR, CDR2 FQNEAQ (reference sequence). CDR3 protein: CASSLLKMVSRGLHRETQYF. The DNA of the CDR3 is TGTGCCAGCAGTCTATTGAAGATGGTTAGCAGGGGGTTGCATCGAGAGACCCAGTACTTC.

The chain links TRBV9 to TRBJ2-7; 8 bases are a match to TRBD1. This CDR3 has 14 residues. Germline CDR1 and CDR2: SGDLS and YYNGEE. With V trimmed by 3 bases and J by 2 bases, 4 bases remained unmatched. CDR3 nucleotides: TGTGCCAGCAGCGGGACAGGGTCCCCCTACGAGCAGTACTTC. Its protein product is CASSGTGSPYEQYF.

V gene TRBV7-9 combines with J gene TRBJ1-1, with D tentatively TRBD1 (6 bases). Germline V CDR1 and CDR2: SEHNR, FQNEAQ (reference sequence). V lost 7 bases and J 1 base, leaving 16 bases between the germline ends. CDR3 length: 15 amino acids. The chain's CDR3 is CASTDPGQSNTEAFF. The CDR3 region has the DNA TGTGCCAGCACCGATCCGGGACAATCGAACACTGAAGCTTTCTTT.